The source of this T cell receptor beta chain is a study of T-cell reconstitution after alpha-beta-depleted transplantation in children. The germline gives CDR1 SQVTM, CDR2 ANQGSEA. This CDR3 has 14 amino acids. The germline V and J ends were trimmed by 6 bases and 5 bases, with 17 bases remaining between them. Preparation of the TCRbeta library involved a method that used unique molecular identifiers. TCRdb independently ran MiXCR on the PCR reads; one entry per CDR3 protein. This sample carries around 530,000 distinct CDR3 sequences, approximately 32% of them seen once, and the ten largest clones take 2% to 3%.

The chain is built from TRBV29-1 and TRBJ2-1, with a tentative D call TRBD1 (6 bases). This material consisted of PBMCs from the stem cell graft donor, taken from the stem cell graft. The sequence was obtained from a human donor who donated a stem cell graft to a child with aplastic anemia. The CDR3 bases are TGCAGCGTACAGGGCTTTTGGGAAAACAATGAGCAGTTCTTC. Its protein product is CSVQGFWENNEQFF.